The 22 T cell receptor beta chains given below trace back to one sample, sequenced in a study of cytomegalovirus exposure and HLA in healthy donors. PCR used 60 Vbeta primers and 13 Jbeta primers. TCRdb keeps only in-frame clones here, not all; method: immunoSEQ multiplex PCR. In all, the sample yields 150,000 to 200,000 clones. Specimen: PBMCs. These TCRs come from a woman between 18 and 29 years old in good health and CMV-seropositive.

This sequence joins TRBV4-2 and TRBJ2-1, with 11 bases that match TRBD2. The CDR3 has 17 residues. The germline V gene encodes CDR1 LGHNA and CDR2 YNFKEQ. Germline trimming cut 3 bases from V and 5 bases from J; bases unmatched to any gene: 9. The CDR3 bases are TGTGCCAGCAGCCAGGGGATAGCGGGGGGGCGGGACAATGAGCAGTTCTTC. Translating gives CASSQGIAGGRDNEQFF.

The CDR3 protein is CASSLTSGLYTGELFF. The CDR3 coding sequence is TGTGCCAGCTCGCTAACTAGCGGGCTATACACCGGGGAGCTGTTTTTT. This chain uses TRBV18 with TRBJ2-2; 9 bases align to TRBD2. The V gene's germline CDR1 is KGHSH and CDR2 LQKENI. V dropped 6 bases and J dropped 3; count of bases not matched to a gene: 8. This CDR3 has 16 amino acids.

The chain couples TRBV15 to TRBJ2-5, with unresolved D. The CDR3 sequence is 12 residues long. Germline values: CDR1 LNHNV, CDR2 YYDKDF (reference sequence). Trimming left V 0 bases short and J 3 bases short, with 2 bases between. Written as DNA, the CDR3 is TGTGCCACCAGCAGAGATAAAGAGACCCAGTACTTC. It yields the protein CATSRDKETQYF. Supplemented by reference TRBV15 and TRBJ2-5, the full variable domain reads DAMVIQNPRYQVTQFGKPVTLSCSQTLNHNVMYWYQQKSSQAPKLLFHYYDKDFNNEADTPDNFQSRRPNTSFCFLDIRSPGLGDTAMYLCATSRDKETQYFGPGTRLLVL.

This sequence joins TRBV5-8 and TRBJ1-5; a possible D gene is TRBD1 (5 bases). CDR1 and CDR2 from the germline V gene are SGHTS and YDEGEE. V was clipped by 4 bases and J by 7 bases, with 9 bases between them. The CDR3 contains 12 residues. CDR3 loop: CASSPRGQPQHF. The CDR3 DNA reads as TGTGCCAGCAGCCCTCGGGGGCAGCCCCAGCATTTT.

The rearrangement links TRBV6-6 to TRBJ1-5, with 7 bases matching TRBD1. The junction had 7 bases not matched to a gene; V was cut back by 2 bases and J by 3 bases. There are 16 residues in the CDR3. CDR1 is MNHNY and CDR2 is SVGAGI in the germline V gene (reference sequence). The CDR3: CASSYLGGTVNQPQHF. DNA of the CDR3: TGTGCCAGCAGTTACCTGGGTGGGACAGTCAATCAGCCCCAGCATTTT.

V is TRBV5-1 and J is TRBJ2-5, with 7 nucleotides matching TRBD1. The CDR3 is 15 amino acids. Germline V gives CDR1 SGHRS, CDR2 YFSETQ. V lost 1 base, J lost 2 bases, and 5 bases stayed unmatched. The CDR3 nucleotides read TGCGCCAGCAGCTTGAGCCAGGGGGTTCAAGAGACCCAGTACTTC. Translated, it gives CASSLSQGVQETQYF. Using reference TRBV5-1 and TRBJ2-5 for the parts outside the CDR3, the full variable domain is KAGVTQTPRYLIKTRGQQVTLSCSPISGHRSVSWYQQTPGQGLQFLFEYFSETQRNKGNFPGRFSGRQFSNSRSEMNVSTLELGDSALYLCASSLSQGVQETQYFGPGTRLLVL.

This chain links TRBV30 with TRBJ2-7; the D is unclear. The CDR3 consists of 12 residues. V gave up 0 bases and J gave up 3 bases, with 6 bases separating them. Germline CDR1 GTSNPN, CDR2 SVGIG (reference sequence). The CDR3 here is CAWSVGDYEQYF. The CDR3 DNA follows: TGTGCCTGGAGTGTAGGAGACTACGAGCAGTACTTC. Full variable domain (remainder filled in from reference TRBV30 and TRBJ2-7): SQTIHQWPATLVQPVGSPLSLECTVEGTSNPNLYWYRQAAGRGLQLLFYSVGIGQISSEVPQNLSASRPQDRQFILSSKKLLLSDSGFYLCAWSVGDYEQYFGPGTRLTVT.

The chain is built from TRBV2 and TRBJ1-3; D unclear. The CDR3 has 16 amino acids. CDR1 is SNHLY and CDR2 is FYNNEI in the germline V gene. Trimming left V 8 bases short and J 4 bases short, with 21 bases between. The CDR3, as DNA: TGTGCCAGCTCAAGCGTAGCTCTTACTGCAGGAAACACCATATATTTT. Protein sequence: CASSSVALTAGNTIYF.

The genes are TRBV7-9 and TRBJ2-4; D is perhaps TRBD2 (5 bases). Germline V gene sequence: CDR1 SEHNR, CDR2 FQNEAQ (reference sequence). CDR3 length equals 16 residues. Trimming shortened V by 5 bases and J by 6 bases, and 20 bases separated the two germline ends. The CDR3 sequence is CASSPPKDLPGNIQYF. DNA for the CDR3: TGTGCCAGCAGCCCTCCCAAGGACTTACCGGGAAACATTCAGTACTTC.

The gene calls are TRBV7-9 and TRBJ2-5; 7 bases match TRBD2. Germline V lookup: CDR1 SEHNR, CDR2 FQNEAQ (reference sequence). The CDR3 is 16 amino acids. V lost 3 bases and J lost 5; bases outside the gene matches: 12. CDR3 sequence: CASSFWSGGPSETQYF. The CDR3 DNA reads TGTGCCAGCAGCTTTTGGTCGGGGGGTCCGTCGGAGACCCAGTACTTC.

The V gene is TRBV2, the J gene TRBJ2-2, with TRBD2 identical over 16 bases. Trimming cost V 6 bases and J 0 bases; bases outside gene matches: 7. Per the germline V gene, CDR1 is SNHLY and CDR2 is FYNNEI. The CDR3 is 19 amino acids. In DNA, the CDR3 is TGTGCCAGCAGCTCCGGGACTAGCGGGAGGGCCCCGAACACCGGGGAGCTGTTTTTT. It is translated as CASSSGTSGRAPNTGELFF. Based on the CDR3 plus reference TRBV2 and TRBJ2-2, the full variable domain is EPEVTQTPSHQVTQMGQEVILRCVPISNHLYFYWYRQILGQKVEFLVSFYNNEISEKSEIFDDQFSVERPDGSNFTLKIRSTKLEDSAMYFCASSSGTSGRAPNTGELFFGEGSRLTVL.

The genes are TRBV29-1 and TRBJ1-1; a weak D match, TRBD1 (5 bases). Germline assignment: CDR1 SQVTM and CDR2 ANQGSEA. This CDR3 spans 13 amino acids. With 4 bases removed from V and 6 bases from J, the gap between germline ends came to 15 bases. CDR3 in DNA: TGCAGCGTTGGCGCCAGGGCAACGGCTGAAGCTTTCTTT. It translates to CSVGARATAEAFF.

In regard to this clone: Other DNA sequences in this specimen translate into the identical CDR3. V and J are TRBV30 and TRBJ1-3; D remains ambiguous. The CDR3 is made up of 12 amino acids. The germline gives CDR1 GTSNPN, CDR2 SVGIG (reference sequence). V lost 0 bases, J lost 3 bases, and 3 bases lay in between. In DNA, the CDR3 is TGTGCCTGGAGTGTACTTGGAAACACCATATATTTT. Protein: CAWSVLGNTIYF.

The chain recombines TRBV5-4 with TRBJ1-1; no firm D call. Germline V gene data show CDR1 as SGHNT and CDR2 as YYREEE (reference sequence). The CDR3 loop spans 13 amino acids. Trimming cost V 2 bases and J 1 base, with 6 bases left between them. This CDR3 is CASSFPGNTEAFF. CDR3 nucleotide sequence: TGTGCCAGCAGCTTTCCGGGGAACACTGAAGCTTTCTTT.

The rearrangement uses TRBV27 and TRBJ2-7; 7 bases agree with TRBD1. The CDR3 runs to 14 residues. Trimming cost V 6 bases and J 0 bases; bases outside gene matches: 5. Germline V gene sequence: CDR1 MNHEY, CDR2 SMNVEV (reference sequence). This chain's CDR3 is CASRTQGVSYEQYF. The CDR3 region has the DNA TGTGCCAGCAGGACGCAGGGGGTCTCCTACGAGCAGTACTTC.

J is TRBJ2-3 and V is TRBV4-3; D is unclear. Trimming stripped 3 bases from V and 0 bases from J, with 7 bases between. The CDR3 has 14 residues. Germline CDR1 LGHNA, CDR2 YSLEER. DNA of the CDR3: TGCGCCAGCAGCCAGCGGTCTAGCACAGATACGCAGTATTTT. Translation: CASSQRSSTDTQYF.

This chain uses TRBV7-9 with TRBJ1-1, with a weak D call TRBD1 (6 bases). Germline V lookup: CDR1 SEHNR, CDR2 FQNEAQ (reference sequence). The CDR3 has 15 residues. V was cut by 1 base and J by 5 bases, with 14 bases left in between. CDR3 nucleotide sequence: TGTGCCAGCAGCTTAGTTACAGGGATGGGAACTGAAGCTTTCTTT. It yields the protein CASSLVTGMGTEAFF.

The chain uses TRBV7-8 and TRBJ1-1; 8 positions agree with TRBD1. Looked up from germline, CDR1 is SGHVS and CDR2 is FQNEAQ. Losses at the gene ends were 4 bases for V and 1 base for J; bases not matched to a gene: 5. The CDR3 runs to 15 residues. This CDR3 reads CASSSETGANTEAFF. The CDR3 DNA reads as TGTGCCAGCAGCTCCGAGACAGGGGCGAACACTGAAGCTTTCTTT.

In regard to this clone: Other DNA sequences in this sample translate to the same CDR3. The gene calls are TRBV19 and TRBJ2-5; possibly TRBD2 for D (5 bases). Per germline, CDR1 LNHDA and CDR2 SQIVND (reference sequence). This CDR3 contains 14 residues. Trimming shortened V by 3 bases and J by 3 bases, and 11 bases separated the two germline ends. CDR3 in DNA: TGTGCCAGTAGTATTTCGGGGAGTGAAGAGACCCAGTACTTC. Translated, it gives CASSISGSEETQYF.

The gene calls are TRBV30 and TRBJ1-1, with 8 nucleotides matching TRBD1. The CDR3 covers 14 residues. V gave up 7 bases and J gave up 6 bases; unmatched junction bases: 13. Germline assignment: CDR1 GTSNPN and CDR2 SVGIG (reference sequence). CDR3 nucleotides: TGTGCCTCGGCTACTGGACAGGGCAAGGCTGAAGCTTTCTTT. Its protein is CASATGQGKAEAFF.

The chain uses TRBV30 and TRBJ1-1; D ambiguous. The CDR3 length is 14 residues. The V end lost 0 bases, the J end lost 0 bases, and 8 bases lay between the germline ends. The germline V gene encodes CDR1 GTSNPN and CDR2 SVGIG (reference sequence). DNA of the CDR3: TGTGCCTGGAGTGTAAGCGGGTTGAACACTGAAGCTTTCTTT. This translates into CAWSVSGLNTEAFF.

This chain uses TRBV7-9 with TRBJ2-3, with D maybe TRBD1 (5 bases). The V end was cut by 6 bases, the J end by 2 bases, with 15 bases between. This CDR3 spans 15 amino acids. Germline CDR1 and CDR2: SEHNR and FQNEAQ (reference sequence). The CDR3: CASSTGALDTDTQYF. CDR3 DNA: TGTGCCAGCAGTACAGGTGCTTTAGACACAGATACGCAGTATTTT.